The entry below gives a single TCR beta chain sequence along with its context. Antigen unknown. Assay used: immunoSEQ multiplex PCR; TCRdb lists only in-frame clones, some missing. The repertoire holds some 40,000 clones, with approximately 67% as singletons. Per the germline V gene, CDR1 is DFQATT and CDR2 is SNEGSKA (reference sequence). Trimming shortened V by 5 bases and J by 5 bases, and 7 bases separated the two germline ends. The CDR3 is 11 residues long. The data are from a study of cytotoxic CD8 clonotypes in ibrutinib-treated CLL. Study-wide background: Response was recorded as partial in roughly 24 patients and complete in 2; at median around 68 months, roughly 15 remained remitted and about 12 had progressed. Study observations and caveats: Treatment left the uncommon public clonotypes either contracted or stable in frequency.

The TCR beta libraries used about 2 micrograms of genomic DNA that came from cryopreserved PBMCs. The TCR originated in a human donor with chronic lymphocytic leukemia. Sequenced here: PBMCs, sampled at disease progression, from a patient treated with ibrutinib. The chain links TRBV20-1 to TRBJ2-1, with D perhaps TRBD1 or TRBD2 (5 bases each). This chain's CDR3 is CSARGDNEQFF. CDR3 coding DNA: TGCAGTGCTCGAGGGGACAATGAGCAGTTCTTC.